Listed below are T cell receptor beta chains from one sample, sequenced in a study of identical twins. TCRdb fed the 5' RACE reads into MiXCR, producing one record per CDR3 protein. The sample contains some 1,700,000 distinct CDR3 sequences, under 35% of which appear only once. Sequencing was carried out using cord blood. These receptors originate from a newborn girl in good health. CDR3s include the opening cysteine and the closing phenylalanine or tryptophan. D genes are given only for firm matches. A clone size is listed for some rows: how often the clone was seen (once, few, many), or a class if it is expanded.

>TRBV27|-|TRBJ1-1|-
TGTGCCAGCAGTCCTTGGGGAGGGCAGAACACTGAAGCTTTCTTT
CASSPWGGQNTEAFF
>TRBV9|TRBD2|TRBJ2-4|few
TGTGCCAGCAGCGATACGCCTCCGGGACTAGCGGGAGAAATTCAGTACTTC
CASSDTPPGLAGEIQYF
>TRBV20-1|TRBD2|TRBJ2-1|-
TGCAGTGCTAGAGAGGTTAGCGGGGTTCATTCGTACAATGAGCAGTTCTTC
CSAREVSGVHSYNEQFF
>TRBV5-1|-|TRBJ1-6|-
TGCGCCAGCAGGGGGATAGAGTGGCGTGAACCCCTCCACTTT
CASRGIEWREPLHF
>TRBV20-1|-|TRBJ1-1|-
TGCAGTGCTAGAGACAGGGGAAATCTGAACACTGAAGCTTTCTTT
CSARDRGNLNTEAFF
>TRBV5-1|-|TRBJ2-7|-
TGCGCCAGCAGCTTGGCCAGGGGACCCTACGAGCGGTACTTC
CASSLARGPYERYF
>TRBV5-1|-|TRBJ1-2|-
TGCGCCAGCAGCACATACCTACAGGGACCGAGAGACTATGGCTACACCTTC
CASSTYLQGPRDYGYTF
>TRBV3-1|-|TRBJ1-1|-
TGTGCCAGCAAAAGGGACACAAACACTGAAGCTTTCTTT
CASKRDTNTEAFF
>TRBV29-1|-|TRBJ1-2|-
TGCAGCGTTGCATCCAGGGGAAGGCTAAACTATGGCTACACCTTC
CSVASRGRLNYGYTF
>TRBV28|TRBD1|TRBJ2-7|few
TGTGCCAGCAGTCTACAGGGGAACGACGAGCAGTACTTC
CASSLQGNDEQYF
>TRBV10-3|-|TRBJ1-2|few
TGTGCCATCAGCCGGGACGGACTTAACTATGGCTACACCTTC
CAISRDGLNYGYTF